The 13 T cell receptor beta chains listed next were all sequenced from one sample in a study of blood T cell repertoires in COVID-19. Assay: immunoSEQ multiplex PCR; the TCRdb copy retains only in-frame clones and omits some. The sample yields fewer than 250,000 clones, 80% to 95% seen once. Specimen: peripheral blood. The receptors stem from a man aged 55 to 69 with COVID-19, enrolled during active disease.

The chain uses TRBV28 and TRBJ1-6; 8 bases map to TRBD1. The germline V gene has CDR1 MDHEN and CDR2 SYDVKM. The V gene end was trimmed by 5 bases and the J gene end by 8 bases; junction bases not matched to a gene: 5. This CDR3 spans 14 amino acids. This chain's CDR3 is CASSLRTGHSPLHF. CDR3 sequence (DNA): TGTGCCAGCAGTCTACGGACAGGGCATTCACCCCTCCACTTT.

J is TRBJ1-6 and V is TRBV3-1 (or the pseudogene TRBV3-2), with a possible D match to TRBD1 (5 bases). This CDR3 is 15 amino acids long. V gave up 4 bases and J gave up 9 bases, with 16 bases separating them. Germline CDR1 is LGHDT and CDR2 is YNNKEL (reference sequence). CDR3 region: CASSRILGEGSPLHF. The CDR3 DNA reads TGTGCCAGCAGCCGAATCCTAGGGGAGGGTTCACCCCTCCACTTT.

This rearrangement joins TRBV27 to TRBJ1-1; D might be TRBD1 (6 bases). The V and J ends lost 6 bases and 0 bases respectively, with 8 bases between them. Germline V gives CDR1 MNHEY, CDR2 SMNVEV (reference sequence). CDR3 length: 13 residues. CDR3 in amino acids: CASRDSLNTEAFF. The CDR3 coding sequence is TGTGCCAGCAGGGACAGCCTGAACACTGAAGCTTTCTTT.

This clone was seen only once. The CDR3, as DNA: TGTGCCACCAGCGGTTCGGACTCTAGCTGGGGCACAGATACGCAGTATTTT. Translated, it gives CATSGSDSSWGTDTQYF. This chain uses TRBV15 with TRBJ2-3; possible D gene TRBD2, 5 bases. This CDR3 region has 17 residues. V gave up 5 bases and J gave up 1 base, with 19 bases separating them. CDR1 is LNHNV, CDR2 YYDKDF, per germline (reference sequence).

CDR3 bases: TGTGCCAGCAGCTCGGGACAACATAGCAATCAGCCCCAGCATTTT. This codes for CASSSGQHSNQPQHF. The rearrangement uses TRBV7-9 and TRBJ1-5; tentative D call: TRBD1 (6 bases). Trimming shortened V by 4 bases and J by 0 bases, and 10 bases separated the two germline ends. There are 15 residues in the CDR3. Per germline, CDR1 SEHNR and CDR2 FQNEAQ (reference sequence).

The chain links TRBV5-1 to TRBJ1-3; 7 nucleotides align to TRBD1. CDR1 SGHRS and CDR2 YFSETQ come from the germline V gene. J was trimmed by 0 bases and V by 1 base; bases with no gene match: 7. The CDR3 totals 17 residues. CDR3 coding DNA: TGCGCCAGCAGCTTGACGGGACAGTCCGACTCTGGAAACACCATATATTTT. This encodes CASSLTGQSDSGNTIYF.

This chain uses TRBV28 with TRBJ2-7, with TRBD2 matching over 10 bases. CDR3 length: 15 residues. Germline V lookup: CDR1 MDHEN, CDR2 SYDVKM. Trimming at V came to 1 base and at J to 3 bases, leaving 3 bases not matched to a gene. This CDR3 is CASSLFSSGSYEQYF. The CDR3 DNA is TGTGCCAGCAGTTTATTTTCTAGCGGGAGCTACGAGCAGTACTTC. Complete variable domain (other parts from reference TRBV28 and TRBJ2-7): DVKVTQSSRYLVKRTGEKVFLECVQDMDHENMFWYRQDPGLGLRLIYFSYDVKMKEKGDIPEGYSVSREKKERFSLILESASTNQTSMYLCASSLFSSGSYEQYFGPGTRLTVT.

This rearrangement joins TRBV19 to TRBJ2-7; no clear D. This CDR3 has 13 residues. V lost 0 bases, J lost 3 bases, and 6 bases lay in between. Looked up from germline, CDR1 is LNHDA and CDR2 is SQIVND (reference sequence). CDR3 sequence: CASSIDTNYEQYF. The CDR3 bases are TGTGCCAGTAGTATAGACACAAACTACGAGCAGTACTTC. Complete variable domain (other parts from reference TRBV19 and TRBJ2-7): DGGITQSPKYLFRKEGQNVTLSCEQNLNHDAMYWYRQDPGQGLRLIYYSQIVNDFQKGDIAEGYSVSREKKESFPLTVTSAQKNPTAFYLCASSIDTNYEQYFGPGTRLTVT.

V gene TRBV30 combines with J gene TRBJ1-2; D uncertain. Germline loops: CDR1 GTSNPN, CDR2 SVGIG (reference sequence). The CDR3 totals 12 residues. V lost 0 bases, J lost 2 bases, and 4 bases lay in between. The CDR3 is CAWSVLNYGYTF. The CDR3 DNA reads TGTGCCTGGAGTGTACTGAACTATGGCTACACCTTC. Based on the CDR3 plus reference TRBV30 and TRBJ1-2, the full variable domain is SQTIHQWPATLVQPVGSPLSLECTVEGTSNPNLYWYRQAAGRGLQLLFYSVGIGQISSEVPQNLSASRPQDRQFILSSKKLLLSDSGFYLCAWSVLNYGYTFGSGTRLTVV.

In DNA form, the CDR3 reads TGTGCCAGCTCATCTCAGACAGGGGGTAGTATAAGCAATCAGCCCCAGCATTTT. This encodes CASSSQTGGSISNQPQHF. The V call is TRBV18, the J call TRBJ1-5; 9 bases align to TRBD1. The germline V gene has CDR1 KGHSH and CDR2 LQKENI. Unmatched junction bases numbered 12, after V lost 5 bases and J lost 1 base. The CDR3 loop spans 18 amino acids.

The rearrangement links TRBV7-2 to TRBJ1-5; D might be TRBD1 (5 bases). V lost 1 base and J lost 5, with 6 bases in between. This CDR3 is 13 amino acids long. Germline CDR1 SGHTA, CDR2 FQGNSA. The CDR3: CASSLDRYQPQHF. The DNA for the CDR3 is TGTGCCAGCAGCTTAGACAGGTATCAGCCCCAGCATTTT.

The chain links TRBV3-1 (or the pseudogene TRBV3-2) to TRBJ1-3; TRBD1 matches 9 bases. The CDR3 has 16 residues. V dropped 3 bases and J dropped 0; count of bases not matched to a gene: 3. Germline assignment: CDR1 LGHDT and CDR2 YNNKEL (reference sequence). The CDR3 loop reads CASSQTGGDSGNTIYF. The CDR3 bases are TGTGCCAGCAGCCAGACAGGGGGGGACTCTGGAAACACCATATATTTT.

The V and J genes are TRBV6-5 and TRBJ2-1; unclear D gene. V dropped 4 bases and J dropped 4 bases, with 8 bases sitting between them. There are 13 residues in the CDR3. In germline, CDR1 is MNHEY, CDR2 SVGAGI. CDR3: CASSFNRYNEQFF. DNA for the CDR3: TGTGCCAGCAGTTTTAATAGATACAATGAGCAGTTCTTC.